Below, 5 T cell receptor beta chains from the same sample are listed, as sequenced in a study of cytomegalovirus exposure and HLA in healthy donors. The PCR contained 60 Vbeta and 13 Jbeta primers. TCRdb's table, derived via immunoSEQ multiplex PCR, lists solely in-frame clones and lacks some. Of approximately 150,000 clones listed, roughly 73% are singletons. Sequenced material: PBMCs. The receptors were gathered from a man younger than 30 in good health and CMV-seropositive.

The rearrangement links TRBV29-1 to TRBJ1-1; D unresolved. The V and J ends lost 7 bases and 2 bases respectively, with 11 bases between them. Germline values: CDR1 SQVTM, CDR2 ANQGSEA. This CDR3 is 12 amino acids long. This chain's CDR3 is CSAAESNTEAFF. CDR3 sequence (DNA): TGCAGCGCCGCGGAGTCAAACACTGAAGCTTTCTTT.

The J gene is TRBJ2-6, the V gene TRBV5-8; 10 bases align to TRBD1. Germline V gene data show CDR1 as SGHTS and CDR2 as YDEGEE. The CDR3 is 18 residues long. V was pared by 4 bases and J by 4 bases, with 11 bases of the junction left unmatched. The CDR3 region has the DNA TGTGCCAGCAGCCCGGGTGTGGACAGGGGGACCGGGGCCAACGTCCTGACTTTC. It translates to CASSPGVDRGTGANVLTF.

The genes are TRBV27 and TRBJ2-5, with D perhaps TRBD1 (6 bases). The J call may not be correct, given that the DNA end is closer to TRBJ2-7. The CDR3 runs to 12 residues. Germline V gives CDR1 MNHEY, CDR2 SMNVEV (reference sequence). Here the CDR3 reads CASVGQTYEQYF. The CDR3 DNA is TGTGCCAGCGTTGGACAGACCTACGAGCAGTACTTC.

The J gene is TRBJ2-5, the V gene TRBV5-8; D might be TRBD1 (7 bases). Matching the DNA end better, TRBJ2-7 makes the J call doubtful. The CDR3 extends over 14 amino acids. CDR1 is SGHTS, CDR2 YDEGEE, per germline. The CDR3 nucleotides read TGTGCCAGCAGGCGGGACAGATTAATCTACGAGCAGTACTTC. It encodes CASRRDRLIYEQYF.

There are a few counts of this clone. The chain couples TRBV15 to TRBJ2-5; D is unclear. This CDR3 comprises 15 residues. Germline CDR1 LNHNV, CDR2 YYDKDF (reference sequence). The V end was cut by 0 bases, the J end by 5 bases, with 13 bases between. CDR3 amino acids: CATSRDLPVSETQYF. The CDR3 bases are TGTGCCACCAGCAGAGATCTCCCGGTGTCGGAGACCCAGTACTTC.